This T cell receptor (beta chain) was documented in a study of CD8+ T cells in alopecia areata. As for the study in general: Tofacitinib continued for 6 to 18 months and was then withheld for 6 months.

This clone was seen a few times. Its antigen is still unknown. Following extraction, RNA underwent reverse transcription to cDNA, which served as the sequencing template. Profiled with immunoSEQ multiplex PCR; TCRdb holds only in-frame clones, not every one. The sample has about 130,000 clones, 49% seen once. PBMC-derived CD4+ and CD8+ T cells were sorted. Study-wide results and caveats: Especially in alopecia totalis/universalis, lesional scalp showed greater clonality than normal scalp did.

Germline V gene data show CDR1 as PRHDT and CDR2 as FYEKMQ (reference sequence). The CDR3 has 16 residues. With V trimmed by 5 bases and J by 4 bases, 9 bases remained unmatched. The sequences come from CD8+ T cells sorted from blood, collected at week 0. V and J are TRBV13 and TRBJ2-1; 9 nucleotides align to TRBD1. This TCR came from a human donor with alopecia areata. The CDR3 region has the DNA TGTGCCAGCAGCCCACCAGGACAGGGGCTGTACAATGAGCAGTTCTTC. This translates into CASSPPGQGLYNEQFF.